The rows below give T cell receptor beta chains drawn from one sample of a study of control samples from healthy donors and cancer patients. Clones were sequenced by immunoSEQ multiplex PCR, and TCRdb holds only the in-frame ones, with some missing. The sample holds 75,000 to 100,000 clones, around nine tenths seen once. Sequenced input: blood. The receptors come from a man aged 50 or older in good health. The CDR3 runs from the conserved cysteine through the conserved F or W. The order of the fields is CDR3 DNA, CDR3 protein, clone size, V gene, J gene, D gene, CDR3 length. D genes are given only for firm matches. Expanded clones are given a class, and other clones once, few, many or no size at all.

CDR3 DNA: TGTGCCAGCAGCTTTCGTAGGACAGGGGGCAACGAGCAGTACTTC
CDR3 protein: CASSFRRTGGNEQYF
clone size: -
V gene: TRBV7-8
J gene: TRBJ2-7
D gene: TRBD1
CDR3 length: 15

CDR3 DNA: TGTGCCACCAGCAGAGATTTGGCGGGAGAACCTGGAAACACCATATATTTT
CDR3 protein: CATSRDLAGEPGNTIYF
clone size: -
V gene: TRBV15
J gene: TRBJ1-3
D gene: -
CDR3 length: 17

CDR3 DNA: TGTGCCAGCAGTCATCAGGGATTTTACGAGCAGTACTTC
CDR3 protein: CASSHQGFYEQYF
clone size: -
V gene: TRBV27
J gene: TRBJ2-7
D gene: -
CDR3 length: 13

CDR3 DNA: TGTGCCAGCACGTTAGACCAAAATGAGCAGTTCTTC
CDR3 protein: CASTLDQNEQFF
clone size: few
V gene: TRBV5-6
J gene: TRBJ2-1
D gene: -
CDR3 length: 12

CDR3 DNA: TGCGCCAGCAGTGAGGGACGGGCTAGTGGCTACACCTTC
CDR3 protein: CASSEGRASGYTF
clone size: -
V gene: TRBV10-1
J gene: TRBJ1-2
D gene: -
CDR3 length: 13

CDR3 DNA: TGCAGTGCTAGTTTGGGGGGGGATACGCAGTATTTT
CDR3 protein: CSASLGGDTQYF
clone size: -
V gene: TRBV20-1
J gene: TRBJ2-3
D gene: TRBD2
CDR3 length: 12

CDR3 DNA: TGTGCCAGCAATCTGGGGGGGGCGGATCAGCCCCAGCATTTT
CDR3 protein: CASNLGGADQPQHF
clone size: few
V gene: TRBV28
J gene: TRBJ1-5
D gene: -
CDR3 length: 14

CDR3 DNA: TGTGCCACATCAACAGGGGGTAGGACAGATACGCAGTATTTT
CDR3 protein: CATSTGGRTDTQYF
clone size: -
V gene: TRBV24-1
J gene: TRBJ2-3
D gene: TRBD1
CDR3 length: 14

CDR3 DNA: TGTGCCAGCAGCGCATCAGATCAAGCTTTCTTT
CDR3 protein: CASSASDQAFF
clone size: few
V gene: TRBV7-8
J gene: TRBJ1-1
D gene: -
CDR3 length: 11

CDR3 DNA: TGTGCCAGTACCATGGGCCCGGTTAGTTATGGCTACACCTTC
CDR3 protein: CASTMGPVSYGYTF
clone size: -
V gene: TRBV19
J gene: TRBJ1-2
D gene: -
CDR3 length: 14

CDR3 DNA: TGTGCCAGCATCCAAAGGGGGCCCCCCTACGAGCAGTACTTC
CDR3 protein: CASIQRGPPYEQYF
clone size: -
V gene: TRBV13
J gene: TRBJ2-7
D gene: TRBD1
CDR3 length: 14

CDR3 DNA: TGTGCCAGCAGCTTGAGTTGGGGTTCAGATACGCAGTATTTT
CDR3 protein: CASSLSWGSDTQYF
clone size: -
V gene: TRBV7-9
J gene: TRBJ2-3
D gene: -
CDR3 length: 14

CDR3 DNA: TGTGCCAGCAGCTTAGCGGGACAGGGTAACACTGAAGCTTTCTTT
CDR3 protein: CASSLAGQGNTEAFF
clone size: -
V gene: TRBV28
J gene: TRBJ1-1
D gene: TRBD1
CDR3 length: 15

CDR3 DNA: TGTGCCATCAGCGGACTAGCGGGGGCCGCGTACCAAGAGACCCAGTACTTC
CDR3 protein: CAISGLAGAAYQETQYF
clone size: -
V gene: TRBV10-3
J gene: TRBJ2-5
D gene: TRBD2
CDR3 length: 17

CDR3 DNA: TGTGCCAGTAGTCTAAGGCAGCCTAACTCACCCCTCCACTTT
CDR3 protein: CASSLRQPNSPLHF
clone size: -
V gene: TRBV19
J gene: TRBJ1-6
D gene: -
CDR3 length: 14

CDR3 DNA: TGTGCCAGCAGTTTATCCTCACCCGATCTCGGGCAGTACTTC
CDR3 protein: CASSLSSPDLGQYF
clone size: -
V gene: TRBV27
J gene: TRBJ2-7
D gene: -
CDR3 length: 14

CDR3 DNA: TGTGCCAGCAGCTTGCTGGGGATGTCTGAAGCTTTCTTT
CDR3 protein: CASSLLGMSEAFF
clone size: -
V gene: TRBV5-8
J gene: TRBJ1-1
D gene: -
CDR3 length: 13

CDR3 DNA: TGTGCCAGCAGTTACAGCCGGGGGGCGTACAATGAGCAGTTCTTC
CDR3 protein: CASSYSRGAYNEQFF
clone size: -
V gene: TRBV6-5
J gene: TRBJ2-1
D gene: -
CDR3 length: 15

CDR3 DNA: TGTGCCAGCAGCCAAGACCGGGAGTCTACCTCTAGGGCAGATACGCAGTATTTT
CDR3 protein: CASSQDRESTSRADTQYF
clone size: -
V gene: TRBV4-2
J gene: TRBJ2-3
D gene: -
CDR3 length: 18

CDR3 DNA: TGTGCCAGCAGCCCTCCGGGGGAAACAGATACGCAGTATTTT
CDR3 protein: CASSPPGETDTQYF
clone size: -
V gene: TRBV13
J gene: TRBJ2-3
D gene: -
CDR3 length: 14

CDR3 DNA: TGTGCCAGCTCCCTGACAGCCCCCCTCGAGCAGTACTTC
CDR3 protein: CASSLTAPLEQYF
clone size: -
V gene: TRBV27
J gene: TRBJ2-7
D gene: -
CDR3 length: 13

CDR3 DNA: TGTGCCAGCAGTCAGGGGATTCAGCCCCAGCATTTT
CDR3 protein: CASSQGIQPQHF
clone size: few
V gene: TRBV12-3/TRBV12-4
J gene: TRBJ1-5
D gene: -
CDR3 length: 12

CDR3 DNA: TGTGCCAGCAGCCAAGTTGGGGGAAACGGGCAAGAGACCCAGTACTTC
CDR3 protein: CASSQVGGNGQETQYF
clone size: -
V gene: TRBV4-2
J gene: TRBJ2-5
D gene: -
CDR3 length: 16

CDR3 DNA: TGTGCCAGCAGGGGATTGGAGGGCACTGAAGCTTTCTTT
CDR3 protein: CASRGLEGTEAFF
clone size: -
V gene: TRBV6-5
J gene: TRBJ1-1
D gene: -
CDR3 length: 13

CDR3 DNA: TGTGCCTGGAGTAAGACTCTTACCCCTGGCTACACCTTC
CDR3 protein: CAWSKTLTPGYTF
clone size: -
V gene: TRBV30
J gene: TRBJ1-2
D gene: -
CDR3 length: 13

CDR3 DNA: TGCGCCAGCAGGGATATCGAACAGGGCATGAACACTGAAGCTTTCTTT
CDR3 protein: CASRDIEQGMNTEAFF
clone size: -
V gene: TRBV5-1
J gene: TRBJ1-1
D gene: -
CDR3 length: 16

CDR3 DNA: TGCGCCAGCAGCTTGGCCCGGGGAGGACAGGGCTTCATGAACACTGAAGCTTTCTTT
CDR3 protein: CASSLARGGQGFMNTEAFF
clone size: -
V gene: TRBV5-1
J gene: TRBJ1-1
D gene: TRBD1
CDR3 length: 19

CDR3 DNA: TGTGCCAGCAGCTTGGGGGGGACAGGTGAAGACTACACCTTC
CDR3 protein: CASSLGGTGEDYTF
clone size: once
V gene: TRBV5-4
J gene: TRBJ1-2
D gene: TRBD1
CDR3 length: 14